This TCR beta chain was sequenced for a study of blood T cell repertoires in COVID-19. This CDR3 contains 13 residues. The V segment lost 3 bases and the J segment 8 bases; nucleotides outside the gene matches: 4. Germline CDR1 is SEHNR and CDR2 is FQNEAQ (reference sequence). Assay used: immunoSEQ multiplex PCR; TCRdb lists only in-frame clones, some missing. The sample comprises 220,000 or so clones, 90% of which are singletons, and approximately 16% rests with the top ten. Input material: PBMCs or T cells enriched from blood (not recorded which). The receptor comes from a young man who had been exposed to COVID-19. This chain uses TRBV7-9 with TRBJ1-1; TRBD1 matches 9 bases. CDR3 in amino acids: CASSLGGTGEAFF. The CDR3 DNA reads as TGTGCCAGCAGCTTGGGAGGGACAGGGGAAGCTTTCTTT. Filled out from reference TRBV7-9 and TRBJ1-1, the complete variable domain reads DTGVSQNPRHKITKRGQNVTFRCDPISEHNRLYWYRQTLGQGPEFLTYFQNEAQLEKSRLLSDRFSAERPKGSFSTLEIQRTEQGDSAMYLCASSLGGTGEAFFGQGTRLTVV.